Listed here are 2 T cell receptor beta chains from one sample, sequenced in a study of T cells in Graves' hyperthyroidism and ophthalmopathy. There were TCR beta CDR3 regions amplified from RNA transcripts. With the HTBI primer set, the TCR CDR3 went through a first round of RT-PCR. TCRdb redid the calling of the multiplex PCR reads with MiXCR, one entry per CDR3 protein. The table has about 620,000 distinct CDR3 sequences, 16% seen once. Sequencing was carried out using blood. The origin of the receptors is a woman in her 30s with Graves' hyperthyroidism.

Note on this clonotype: This may be a read error, as it is one base from a much larger clone. This chain joins TRBV30 and TRBJ2-7; D is perhaps TRBD1 or TRBD2 (5 bases each). Germline V CDR1 and CDR2: GTSNPN, SVGIG (reference sequence). The CDR3 extends over 13 amino acids. In DNA form, the CDR3 reads TGTGCCTGGAGTGTACACGGGGCCTACGAGCGGTACTTC. This codes for CAWSVHGAYERYF.

This clonotype was seen at least ten times. The V call is TRBV2, the J call TRBJ2-7; tentatively, D is TRBD1 (5 bases). Per germline, CDR1 SNHLY and CDR2 FYNNEI. The CDR3 runs 13 residues. Trimming took 6 bases from V and 7 from J, leaving 16 bases between them. The CDR3 region has the DNA TGTGCCAGCAGCTCCGGACAACTGGGAGAGCAGTACTTC. Translation gives CASSSGQLGEQYF.